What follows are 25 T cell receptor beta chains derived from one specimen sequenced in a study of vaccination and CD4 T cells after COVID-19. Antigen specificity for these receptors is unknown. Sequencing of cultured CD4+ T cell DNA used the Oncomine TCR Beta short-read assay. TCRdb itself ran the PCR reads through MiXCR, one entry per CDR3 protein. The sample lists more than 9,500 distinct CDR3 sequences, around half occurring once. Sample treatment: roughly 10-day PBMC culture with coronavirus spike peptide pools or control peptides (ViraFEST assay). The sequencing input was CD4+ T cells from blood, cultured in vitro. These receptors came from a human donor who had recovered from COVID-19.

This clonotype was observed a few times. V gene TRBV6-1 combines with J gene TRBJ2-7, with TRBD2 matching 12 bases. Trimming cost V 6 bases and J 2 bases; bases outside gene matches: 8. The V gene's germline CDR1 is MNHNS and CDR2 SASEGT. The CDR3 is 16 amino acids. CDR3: CASRHTSGGLAYEQYF. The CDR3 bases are TGTGCCAGCAGACATACTAGCGGGGGGTTAGCCTACGAGCAGTACTTC.

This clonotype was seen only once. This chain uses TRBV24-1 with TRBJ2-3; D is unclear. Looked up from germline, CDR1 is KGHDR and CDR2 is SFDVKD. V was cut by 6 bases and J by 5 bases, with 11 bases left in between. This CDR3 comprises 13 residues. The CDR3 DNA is TGTGCCACCAGTCATGCTAGTGGAGATACGCAGTATTTT. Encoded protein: CATSHASGDTQYF.

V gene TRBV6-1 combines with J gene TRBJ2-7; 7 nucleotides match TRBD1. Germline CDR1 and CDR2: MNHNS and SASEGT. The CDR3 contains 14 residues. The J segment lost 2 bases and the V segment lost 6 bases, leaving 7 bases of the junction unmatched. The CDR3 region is CASRLRDSTYEQYF. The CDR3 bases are TGTGCCAGCAGACTCCGGGACAGCACCTACGAGCAGTACTTC.

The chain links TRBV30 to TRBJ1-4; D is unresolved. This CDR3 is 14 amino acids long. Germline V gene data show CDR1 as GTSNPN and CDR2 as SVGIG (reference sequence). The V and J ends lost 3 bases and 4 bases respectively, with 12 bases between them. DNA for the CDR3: TGTGCCTGGAGCCAGAAAGGTGGTAATGAAAAACTGTTTTTT. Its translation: CAWSQKGGNEKLFF. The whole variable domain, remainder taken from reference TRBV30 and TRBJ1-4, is SQTIHQWPATLVQPVGSPLSLECTVEGTSNPNLYWYRQAAGRGLQLLFYSVGIGQISSEVPQNLSASRPQDRQFILSSKKLLLSDSGFYLCAWSQKGGNEKLFFGSGTQLSVL.

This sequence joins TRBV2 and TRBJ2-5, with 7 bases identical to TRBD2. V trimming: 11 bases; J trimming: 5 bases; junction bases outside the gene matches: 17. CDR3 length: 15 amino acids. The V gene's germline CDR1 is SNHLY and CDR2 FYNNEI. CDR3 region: CAGTRGGRGRETQYF. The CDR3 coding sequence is TGTGCCGGAACGAGGGGAGGGCGGGGGAGGGAGACCCAGTACTTC.

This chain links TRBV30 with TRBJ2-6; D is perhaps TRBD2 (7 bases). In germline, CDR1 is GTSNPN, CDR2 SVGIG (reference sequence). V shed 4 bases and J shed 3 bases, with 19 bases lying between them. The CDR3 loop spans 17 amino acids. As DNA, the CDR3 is TGTGCCTGGAAAGGGGGAGGGCCTTTGAGTGGGGCCAACGTCCTGACTTTC. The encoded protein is CAWKGGGPLSGANVLTF.

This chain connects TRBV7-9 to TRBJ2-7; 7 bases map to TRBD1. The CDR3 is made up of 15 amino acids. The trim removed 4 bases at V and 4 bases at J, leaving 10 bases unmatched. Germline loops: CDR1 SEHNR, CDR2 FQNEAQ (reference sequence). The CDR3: CASSSSGTEPYEQYF. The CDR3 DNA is TGTGCCAGCAGCTCCTCCGGGACAGAGCCTTACGAGCAGTACTTC.

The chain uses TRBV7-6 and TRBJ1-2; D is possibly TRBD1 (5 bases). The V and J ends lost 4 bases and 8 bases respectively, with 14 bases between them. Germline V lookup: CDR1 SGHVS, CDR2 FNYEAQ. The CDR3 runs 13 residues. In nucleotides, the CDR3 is TGTGCCAGCAGCTCTGGGACTTTGAGAGGCTACACCTTC. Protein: CASSSGTLRGYTF.

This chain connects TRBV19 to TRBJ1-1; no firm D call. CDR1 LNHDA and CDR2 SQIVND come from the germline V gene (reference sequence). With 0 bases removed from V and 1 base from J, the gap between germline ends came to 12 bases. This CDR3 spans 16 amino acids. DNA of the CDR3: TGTGCCAGTAGTATAGATCGGGTCAGCCCGAACACTGAAGCTTTCTTT. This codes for CASSIDRVSPNTEAFF.

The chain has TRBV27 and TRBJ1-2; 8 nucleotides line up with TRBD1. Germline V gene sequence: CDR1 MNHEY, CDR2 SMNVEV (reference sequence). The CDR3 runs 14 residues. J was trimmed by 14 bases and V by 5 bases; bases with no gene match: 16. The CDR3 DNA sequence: TGTGCCAGCAGTGGGACCGGGACAGGAGCTTCATGGACCTTC. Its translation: CASSGTGTGASWTF.

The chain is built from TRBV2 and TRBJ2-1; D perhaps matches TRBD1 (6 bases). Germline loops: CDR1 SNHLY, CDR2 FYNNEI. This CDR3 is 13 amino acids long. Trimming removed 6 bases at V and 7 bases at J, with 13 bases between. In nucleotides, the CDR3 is TGTGCCAGCAGAGATGACAGGCAGAATGAGCAGTTCTTC. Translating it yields CASRDDRQNEQFF.

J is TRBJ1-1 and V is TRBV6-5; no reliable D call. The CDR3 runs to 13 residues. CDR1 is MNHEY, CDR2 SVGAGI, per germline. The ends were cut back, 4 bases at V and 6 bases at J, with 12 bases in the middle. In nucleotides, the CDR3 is TGTGCCAGCAGTTCCCGATCCTTGGCTGAAGCTTTCTTT. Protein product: CASSSRSLAEAFF.

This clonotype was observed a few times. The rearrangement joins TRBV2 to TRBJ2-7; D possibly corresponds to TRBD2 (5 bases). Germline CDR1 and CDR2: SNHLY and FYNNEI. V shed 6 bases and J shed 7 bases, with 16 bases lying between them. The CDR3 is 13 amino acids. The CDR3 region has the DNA TGTGCCAGCAGAGGGAATCTAGCTTGGGAGCAGTACTTC. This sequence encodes CASRGNLAWEQYF. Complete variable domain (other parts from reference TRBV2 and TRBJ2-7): EPEVTQTPSHQVTQMGQEVILRCVPISNHLYFYWYRQILGQKVEFLVSFYNNEISEKSEIFDDQFSVERPDGSNFTLKIRSTKLEDSAMYFCASRGNLAWEQYFGPGTRLTVT.

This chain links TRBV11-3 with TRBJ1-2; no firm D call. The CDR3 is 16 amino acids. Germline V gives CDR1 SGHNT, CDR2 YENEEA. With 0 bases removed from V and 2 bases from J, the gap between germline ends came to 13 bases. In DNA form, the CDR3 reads TGTGCCAGCAGCTTAGATGGGTCAGATCAAAACTATGGCTACACCTTC. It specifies CASSLDGSDQNYGYTF.

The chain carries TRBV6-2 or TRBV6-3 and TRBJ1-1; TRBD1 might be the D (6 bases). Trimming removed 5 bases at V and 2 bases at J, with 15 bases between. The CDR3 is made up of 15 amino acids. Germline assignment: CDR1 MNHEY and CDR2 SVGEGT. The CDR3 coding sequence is TGTGCCAGCAGTACCCCCCGGGGGGCTAACACTGAAGCTTTCTTT. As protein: CASSTPRGANTEAFF.

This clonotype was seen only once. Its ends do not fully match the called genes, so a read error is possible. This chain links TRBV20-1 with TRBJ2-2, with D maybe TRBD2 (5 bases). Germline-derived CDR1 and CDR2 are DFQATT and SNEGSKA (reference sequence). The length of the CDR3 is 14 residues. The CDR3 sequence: CSARDGGGSGELFF. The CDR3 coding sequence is TGCAGTGCTAGAGATGGTGGAGGATCCGGAGAGCTGTTTTTT.

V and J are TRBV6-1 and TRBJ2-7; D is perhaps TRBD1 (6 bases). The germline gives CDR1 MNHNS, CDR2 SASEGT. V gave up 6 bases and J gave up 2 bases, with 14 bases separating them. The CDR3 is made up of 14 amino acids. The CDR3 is CASRWGQGAYEQYF. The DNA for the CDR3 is TGTGCCAGCAGGTGGGGGCAGGGTGCCTACGAGCAGTACTTC.

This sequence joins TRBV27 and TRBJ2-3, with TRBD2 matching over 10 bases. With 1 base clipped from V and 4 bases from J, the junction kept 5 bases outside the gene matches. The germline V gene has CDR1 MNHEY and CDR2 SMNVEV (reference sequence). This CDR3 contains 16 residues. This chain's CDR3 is CASSLYRAGGPDTQYF. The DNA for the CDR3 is TGTGCCAGCAGTTTATATAGAGCGGGAGGGCCAGATACGCAGTATTTT.

In DNA form, the CDR3 reads TGTGCCAGCAGTGAAAGTAGGGGGCAGGGAGGGATCGAGCAGTACTTC. It codes for CASSESRGQGGIEQYF. The V call is TRBV2, the J call TRBJ2-7; D is perhaps TRBD1 or TRBD2 (7 bases each). Between the trimmed V and J ends, which lost 2 bases and 6 bases, there was a span of 20 bases. The V gene's germline CDR1 is SNHLY and CDR2 FYNNEI. This CDR3 is built from 16 residues. Combining the CDR3 with reference TRBV2 and TRBJ2-7 gives the whole variable domain EPEVTQTPSHQVTQMGQEVILRCVPISNHLYFYWYRQILGQKVEFLVSFYNNEISEKSEIFDDQFSVERPDGSNFTLKIRSTKLEDSAMYFCASSESRGQGGIEQYFGPGTRLTVT.

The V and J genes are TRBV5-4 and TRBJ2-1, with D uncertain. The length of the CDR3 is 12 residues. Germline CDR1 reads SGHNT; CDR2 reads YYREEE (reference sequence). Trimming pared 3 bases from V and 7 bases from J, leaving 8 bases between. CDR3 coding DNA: TGTGCCAGCAGCTCGCTGAGGAATGAGCAGTTCTTC. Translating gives CASSSLRNEQFF.

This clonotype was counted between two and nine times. CDR3 in amino acids: CASTPGGQGDPHF. The CDR3 region has the DNA TGTGCCAGCACCCCGGGAGGACAGGGGGACCCCCATTTT. This sequence joins TRBV6-1 and TRBJ1-5; 10 bases align to TRBD1. Germline trimming cut 7 bases from V and 16 bases from J; bases unmatched to any gene: 13. From germline, CDR1 is MNHNS and CDR2 SASEGT. This CDR3 is built from 13 residues.

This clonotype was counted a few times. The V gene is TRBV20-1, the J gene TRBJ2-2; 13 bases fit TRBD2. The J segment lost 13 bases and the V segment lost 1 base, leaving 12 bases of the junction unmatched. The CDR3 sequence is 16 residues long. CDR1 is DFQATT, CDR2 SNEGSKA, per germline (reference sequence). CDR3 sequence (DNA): TGCAGTGCTAGAGGCCCCGGACTAGCGGGAGTCGGTGGGCTGTTTTTT. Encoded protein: CSARGPGLAGVGGLFF.

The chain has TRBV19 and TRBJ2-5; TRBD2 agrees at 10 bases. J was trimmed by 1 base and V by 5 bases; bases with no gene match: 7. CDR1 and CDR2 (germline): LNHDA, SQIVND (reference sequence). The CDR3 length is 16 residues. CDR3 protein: CASSSIAGGGQETQYF. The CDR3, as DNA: TGTGCCAGTAGTTCCATAGCGGGGGGAGGCCAAGAGACCCAGTACTTC. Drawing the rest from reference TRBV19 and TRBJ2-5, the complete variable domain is DGGITQSPKYLFRKEGQNVTLSCEQNLNHDAMYWYRQDPGQGLRLIYYSQIVNDFQKGDIAEGYSVSREKKESFPLTVTSAQKNPTAFYLCASSSIAGGGQETQYFGPGTRLLVL.

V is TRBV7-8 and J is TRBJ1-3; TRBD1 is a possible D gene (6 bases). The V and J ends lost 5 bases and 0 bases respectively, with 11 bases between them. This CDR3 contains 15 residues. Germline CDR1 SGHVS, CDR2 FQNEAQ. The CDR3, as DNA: TGTGCCAGCAGCCGAACAGGGATCTCTGGAAACACCATATATTTT. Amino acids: CASSRTGISGNTIYF.

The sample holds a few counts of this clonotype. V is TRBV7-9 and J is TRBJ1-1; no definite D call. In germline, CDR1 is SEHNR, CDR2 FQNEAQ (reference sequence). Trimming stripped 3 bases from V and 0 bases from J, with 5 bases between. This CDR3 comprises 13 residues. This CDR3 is CASSFWMNTEAFF. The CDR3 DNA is TGTGCCAGCAGCTTCTGGATGAACACTGAAGCTTTCTTT. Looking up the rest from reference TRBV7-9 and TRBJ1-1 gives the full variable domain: DTGVSQNPRHKITKRGQNVTFRCDPISEHNRLYWYRQTLGQGPEFLTYFQNEAQLEKSRLLSDRFSAERPKGSFSTLEIQRTEQGDSAMYLCASSFWMNTEAFFGQGTRLTVV.